This TCR beta chain stems from a study of cytomegalovirus exposure and HLA in healthy donors. A multiplex PCR was run with 60 Vbeta primers and 13 Jbeta primers. Produced via immunoSEQ multiplex PCR; TCRdb's table is partial and in-frame only. The profile shows more than 100,000 clones, roughly 89% of them singletons. J gave up 1 base and V 5 bases, and 4 bases lay outside the gene matches. From germline, CDR1 is SGHVS and CDR2 FQNEAQ. The CDR3 contains 14 residues. Sequenced input: PBMCs. The chain has TRBV7-8 and TRBJ2-7, with TRBD1 matching 8 bases. This receptor was obtained from a woman aged 25-40 years in good health and CMV-seronegative. CDR3 amino acids: CASSLRTGSYEQYF. The DNA for the CDR3 is TGTGCCAGCAGCCTTAGGACAGGGTCCTACGAGCAGTACTTC.